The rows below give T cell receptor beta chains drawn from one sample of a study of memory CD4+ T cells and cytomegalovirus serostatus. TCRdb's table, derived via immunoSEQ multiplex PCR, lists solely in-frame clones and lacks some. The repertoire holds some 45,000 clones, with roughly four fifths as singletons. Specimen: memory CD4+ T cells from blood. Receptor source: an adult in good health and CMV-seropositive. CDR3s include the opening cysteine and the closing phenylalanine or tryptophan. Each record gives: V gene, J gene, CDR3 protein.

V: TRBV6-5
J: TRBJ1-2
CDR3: CASSPSGTGGRGYTF

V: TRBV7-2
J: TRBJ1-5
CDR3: CASSPIQGSGQPQHF

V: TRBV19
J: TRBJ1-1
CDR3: CASSQGQGATEAFF

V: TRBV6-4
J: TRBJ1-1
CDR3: CASSDGEGGNTEAFF

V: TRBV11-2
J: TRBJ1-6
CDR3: CASSFGGGSPLHF

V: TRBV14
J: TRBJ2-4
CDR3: CASSQERGRQYF

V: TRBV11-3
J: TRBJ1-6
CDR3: CASSLGRNSPLHF

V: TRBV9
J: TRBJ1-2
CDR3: CASSVGAATGGVYGYTF

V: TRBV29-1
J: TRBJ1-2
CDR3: CSVGVPSEMSYTF

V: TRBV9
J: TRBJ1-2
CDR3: CASSVDTGSLAGYTF

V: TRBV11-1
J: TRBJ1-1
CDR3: CASSLQRTSTEAFF

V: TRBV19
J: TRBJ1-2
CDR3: CASSIGEAVGYTF

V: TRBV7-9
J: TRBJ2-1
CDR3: CASSFRRRTGVSEQFF

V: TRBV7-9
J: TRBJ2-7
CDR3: CASSLGLDASSYEQYF

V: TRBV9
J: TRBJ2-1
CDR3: CASSSRSRGDEQFF

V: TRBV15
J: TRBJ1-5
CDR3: CATSRASSNQPQHF

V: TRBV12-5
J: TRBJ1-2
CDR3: CASGLVPNQDDYGYTF

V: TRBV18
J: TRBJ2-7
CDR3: CASSQSTGEGNEQYF

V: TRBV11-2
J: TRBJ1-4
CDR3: CASTFSGFATNEKLFF

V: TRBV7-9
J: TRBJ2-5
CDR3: CASSSQHHRDQETQYF

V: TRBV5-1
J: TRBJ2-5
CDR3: CASSPTSGLQETQYF

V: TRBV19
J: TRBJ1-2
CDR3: CASSSDSDNYGYTF

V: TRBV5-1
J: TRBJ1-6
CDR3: CASSRTDNSPLHF

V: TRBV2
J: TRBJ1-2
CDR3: CASSEAWRERSYGYTF

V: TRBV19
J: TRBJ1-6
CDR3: CASSASSGSSYNSPLHF

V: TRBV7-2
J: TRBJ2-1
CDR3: CASSLSGRGNEQFF

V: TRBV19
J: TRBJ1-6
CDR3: CASSGPQPYNSPLHF

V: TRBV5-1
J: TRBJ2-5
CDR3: CASRRLLAPQETQYF

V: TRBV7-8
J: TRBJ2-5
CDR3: CASSPGRQETQYF

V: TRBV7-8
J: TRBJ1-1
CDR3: CASSWAGTENTEAFF

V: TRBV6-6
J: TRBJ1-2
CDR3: CASTAGPPYGYTF

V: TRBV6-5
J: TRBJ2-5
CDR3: CASSLQPEYQETQYF

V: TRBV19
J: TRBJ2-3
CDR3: CASSGTGESTDTQYF

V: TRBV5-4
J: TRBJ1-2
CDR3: CASSPEPRGRIYGYTF

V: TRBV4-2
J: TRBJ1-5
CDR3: CASSQFTGAQNQPQHF

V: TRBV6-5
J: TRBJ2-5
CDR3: CASSALGGPQETQYF

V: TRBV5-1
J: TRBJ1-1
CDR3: CASLAAGDNEAFF

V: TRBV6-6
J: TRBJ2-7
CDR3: CASSPGRGRVNF

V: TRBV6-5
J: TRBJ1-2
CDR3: CASSYRGIGYGYTF

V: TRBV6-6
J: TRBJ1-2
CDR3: CASSYAAYYGYTF

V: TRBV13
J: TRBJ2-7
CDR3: CASSLGRGADRRYEQYF

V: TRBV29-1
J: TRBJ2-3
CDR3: CSVVLAASSTDTQYF

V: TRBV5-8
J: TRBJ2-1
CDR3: CASSFGTDREGEQFF

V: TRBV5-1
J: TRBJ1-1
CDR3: CASSLGDGYTEAFF

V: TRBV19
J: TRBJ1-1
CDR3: CASSTTGRTEAFF

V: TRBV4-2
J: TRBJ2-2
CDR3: CASSQDSFGSNTGELFF

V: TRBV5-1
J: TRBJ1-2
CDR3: CASSLLGIEGYTF

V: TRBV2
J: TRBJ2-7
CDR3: CASSALTSGTYEQYF

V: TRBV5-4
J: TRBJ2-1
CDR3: CASSLGGTTRDNEQFF

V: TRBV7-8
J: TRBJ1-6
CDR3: CASSLSGLFLNSPLHF

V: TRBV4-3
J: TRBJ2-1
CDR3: CASSQSYGSYNEQFF

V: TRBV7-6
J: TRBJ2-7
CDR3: CASSLRQGSYEQYF